A single sample gave rise to the 10 T cell receptor beta chains below, sequenced in a study of blood T cell repertoires in COVID-19 (dated by TCRdb to between 2020 and 2021). Libraries were prepared through the immunoSEQ multiplex PCR assay. Sourced from immuneACCESS, this table was stored by TCRdb with only in-frame sequences that have V and J called. A share of the clones is absent; for the studies checked, an unresolved V gene accounts for under half, and the remainder has no known explanation. This sample has some 170,000 clones in its table, and around 74% of those were observed once. Roughly 3.1% of the sample lies in the top ten. Sequenced material: peripheral blood. These receptors were collected from a man aged 70-80 years with acute or convalescent COVID-19.

The chain combines TRBV2 with TRBJ2-7, with 8 bases fitting TRBD1. V gave up 2 bases and J gave up 11 bases; unmatched junction bases: 5. This CDR3 contains 12 residues. Germline V gene sequence: CDR1 SNHLY, CDR2 FYNNEI. The CDR3, as DNA: TGTGCCAGCAGTGAAACCAGACAGGGGAAGTACTTC. It specifies CASSETRQGKYF.

The chain employs TRBV7-2 and TRBJ2-3, with 7 bases fitting TRBD2. V shed 5 bases and J 0 bases; nucleotides not matched to a gene: 8. The CDR3 has 16 residues. Per the germline V gene, CDR1 is SGHTA and CDR2 is FQGNSA. The DNA of the CDR3 is TGTGCCAGCAGCCCCGGACTAGATGCTAGCACAGATACGCAGTATTTT. Translating it yields CASSPGLDASTDTQYF. Full variable domain (rest looked up from reference TRBV7-2 and TRBJ2-3): GAGVSQSPSNKVTEKGKDVELRCDPISGHTALYWYRQSLGQGLEFLIYFQGNSAPDKSGLPSDRFSAERTGGSVSTLTIQRTQQEDSAVYLCASSPGLDASTDTQYFGPGTRLTVL.

The J gene is TRBJ1-4, the V gene TRBV5-1; 8 bases agree with TRBD1. The CDR3 is made up of 15 amino acids. Germline V gives CDR1 SGHRS, CDR2 YFSETQ. Trimming took 4 bases from V and 5 from J; bases not matched to a gene: 7. The CDR3 DNA sequence: TGCGCCAGCAGCCAGACAGGGGCGCCGAATGAAAAACTGTTTTTT. Encoded protein: CASSQTGAPNEKLFF.

This clone was observed a handful of times. This chain joins TRBV3-1 (or the pseudogene TRBV3-2) and TRBJ2-7, with D possibly TRBD1 on 6 matching bases. The CDR3 is 13 amino acids. Trimming cost V 5 bases and J 3 bases, with 11 bases left between them. Germline V gene sequence: CDR1 LGHDT, CDR2 YNNKEL (reference sequence). CDR3 loop: CASSGQGRYEQYF. CDR3 in DNA: TGTGCCAGCAGCGGTCAGGGGCGCTACGAGCAGTACTTC.

V is TRBV19 and J is TRBJ2-6; possibly TRBD1 for D (6 bases). Trimming shortened V by 5 bases and J by 2 bases, and 16 bases separated the two germline ends. The CDR3 totals 17 residues. Germline values: CDR1 LNHDA, CDR2 SQIVND (reference sequence). CDR3 region: CASSDKQGYPGANVLTF. CDR3 sequence (DNA): TGTGCCAGTAGTGATAAGCAGGGGTACCCTGGGGCCAACGTCCTGACTTTC.

CDR3 in DNA: TGCAGTGCTCCACAGGGAGAGACCCAGTACTTC. This translates into CSAPQGETQYF. The rearrangement links TRBV20-1 to TRBJ2-5; D is possibly TRBD1 (6 bases). The CDR3 has 11 residues. The ends were cut back, 5 bases at V and 4 bases at J, with 8 bases in the middle. Germline assignment: CDR1 DFQATT and CDR2 SNEGSKA (reference sequence).

This clone is a singleton in its sample. The J gene is TRBJ1-2, the V gene TRBV7-3; 8 bases agree with TRBD1. There are 14 residues in the CDR3. Per germline, CDR1 SGHTA and CDR2 FQGTGA. The V gene end was trimmed by 5 bases and the J gene end by 3 bases; junction bases not matched to a gene: 5. CDR3 region: CASSLDRVDYGYTF. CDR3 nucleotide sequence: TGTGCCAGCAGCCTGGACAGGGTGGACTATGGCTACACCTTC.

The genes are TRBV23-1 and TRBJ2-1; D unresolved. TRBV23-1 is an open reading frame, and its role is uncertain. This CDR3 is built from 11 residues. Trimming removed 11 bases at V and 7 bases at J, with 12 bases between. As DNA, the CDR3 is TGCGCCGGCCGCCGCGGAAATGAGCAGTTCTTC. Its translation: CAGRRGNEQFF.

The chain joins TRBV3-1 (or the pseudogene TRBV3-2) to TRBJ1-5; D uncertain. Germline CDR1 is LGHDT and CDR2 is YNNKEL (reference sequence). Trimming removed 3 bases at V and 2 bases at J, with 11 bases between. CDR3 length: 15 amino acids. This CDR3 is CASSQQRAGNQPQHF. The CDR3 nucleotides are TGTGCCAGCAGCCAGCAGAGAGCGGGCAATCAGCCCCAGCATTTT.

The sample holds one count of this clone. The V call is TRBV19, the J call TRBJ2-7; TRBD2 matches at 7 bases. CDR1 and CDR2 from the germline V gene are LNHDA and SQIVND (reference sequence). Losses at the gene ends were 6 bases for V and 3 bases for J; bases not matched to a gene: 8. This CDR3 is built from 14 residues. CDR3 coding DNA: TGTGCCAGTAGCCAGGCAGCGGGGTACTACGAGCAGTACTTC. Its translation is CASSQAAGYYEQYF.